These T cell receptor beta chains were read from a single sample in a study of shared clonotypes between healthy human individuals. Assay used: immunoSEQ multiplex PCR; TCRdb lists only in-frame clones, some missing. In the table there are 2 million to 3 million clones, roughly 93% of which are singletons. Material for sequencing was naive CD4+ T cells from PBMCs. The receptors were gathered from a man between 18 and 35 years old in good health. Some clones in this sample may be carry-over from other donors' samples. The CDR3 runs from the conserved cysteine through the conserved F or W. The D gene is left open where the match is weak. Some rows mark clone size as missing; the rest say once, few, many or name a class of expanded clone.

D gene | J gene | V gene | clone size | CDR3 protein | CDR3 DNA
NA | TRBJ2-3 | TRBV11-2 | NA | CASSPGRGRMTQYF | TGTGCCAGCAGCCCGGGTCGAGGACGGATGACGCAGTATTTT
NA | TRBJ2-1 | TRBV11-3 | NA | CASSLAGPRVNNEQFF | TGTGCCAGCAGCCTTGCCGGCCCTAGAGTTAACAATGAGCAGTTCTTC
TRBD1 | TRBJ2-4 | TRBV19 | NA | CASSAGTGGSGKNIQYF | TGTGCCAGTAGTGCCGGGACAGGGGGATCAGGCAAAAACATTCAGTACTTC
TRBD1 | TRBJ2-7 | TRBV7-3 | NA | CASSYPNRTGAYEQYF | TGTGCCAGCAGTTACCCCAACAGGACAGGGGCCTACGAGCAGTACTTC
NA | TRBJ1-2 | TRBV7-9 | NA | CASSQGFYGYTF | TGTGCCAGCAGCCAGGGGTTCTATGGCTACACCTTC
NA | TRBJ1-1 | TRBV5-5 | once | CASSLGAGQQAAFF | TGTGCCAGCAGCTTGGGGGCCGGACAGCAGGCGGCTTTCTTT
TRBD2 | TRBJ2-7 | TRBV7-2 | NA | CASSLATTSSAYEQYF | TGTGCCAGCAGCTTAGCGACGACTAGCTCGGCCTACGAGCAGTACTTC
TRBD1 | TRBJ1-4 | TRBV5-5 | NA | CASSFGTGGRNEKLFF | TGTGCCAGCAGCTTCGGGACAGGGGGTCGGAATGAAAAACTGTTTTTT
NA | TRBJ2-7 | TRBV6-6 | NA | CASSSLQVSTYEQYF | TGTGCCAGCAGTTCCTTACAGGTATCAACCTACGAGCAGTACTTC
TRBD2 | TRBJ2-3 | TRBV25-1 | NA | CASSEYAMGRGTDTQYF | TGTGCCAGCAGTGAATACGCGATGGGGAGGGGCACAGATACGCAGTATTTT
NA | TRBJ1-3 | TRBV13 | NA | CASSSPGSGPGNTIYF | TGTGCCAGCAGCTCCCCCGGCAGTGGTCCTGGAAACACCATATATTTT
NA | TRBJ2-7 | TRBV29-1 | NA | CSVVVGTADGEQYF | TGCAGCGTTGTAGTCGGGACGGCCGACGGCGAGCAGTACTTC
NA | TRBJ2-6 | TRBV18 | NA | CASSPGTGGSGANVLTF | TGTGCCAGCTCACCGGGAACCGGGGGCTCTGGGGCCAACGTCCTGACTTTC
TRBD1 | TRBJ1-2 | TRBV7-9 | NA | CASSRGTGGGTNYGYTF | TGTGCCAGCAGCCGCGGGACAGGGGGTGGAACTAACTATGGCTACACCTTC
TRBD1 | TRBJ2-7 | TRBV5-1 | NA | CASSPGTVFSYEQYF | TGCGCCAGCAGTCCCGGGACAGTCTTCTCCTACGAGCAGTACTTC
TRBD1 | TRBJ1-5 | TRBV6-5 | NA | CASKGQGTIGQPQHF | TGTGCCAGCAAGGGACAGGGTACGATAGGTCAGCCCCAGCATTTT
TRBD2 | TRBJ2-5 | TRBV5-6 | NA | CASSLGGGAGEETQYF | TGTGCCAGCAGCCTCGGGGGGGGCGCGGGTGAAGAGACCCAGTACTTC
TRBD2 | TRBJ2-7 | TRBV5-8 | NA | CASSLRSGRAYEQYF | TGTGCCAGCAGCTTGCGAAGCGGGAGGGCCTACGAGCAGTACTTC
NA | TRBJ2-2 | TRBV7-3 | NA | CASSLMGHTGELFF | TGTGCCAGCAGCTTAATGGGGCACACCGGGGAGCTGTTTTTT
NA | TRBJ1-3 | TRBV15 | NA | CATSRDLQISGNTIYF | TGTGCCACCAGCAGAGACCTCCAGATCTCTGGAAACACCATATATTTT
TRBD2 | TRBJ2-5 | TRBV7-2 | NA | CASRRSTSGVLGGKYF | TGTGCCAGCAGGCGATCGACTAGCGGGGTTCTGGGTGGGAAGTACTTC
NA | TRBJ2-7 | TRBV10-1 | NA | CASSDSRSNEQYF | TGCGCCAGCAGTGATTCCCGGTCTAACGAGCAGTACTTC
TRBD1 | TRBJ1-2 | TRBV10-3 | NA | CAISESGQGAGGYTF | TGTGCCATCAGTGAGTCCGGGCAGGGGGCGGGCGGCTACACCTTC
TRBD1 | TRBJ2-7 | TRBV6-1 | NA | CASRGGTGTYEQYF | TGTGCCAGCAGGGGCGGGACAGGGACCTACGAGCAGTACTTC
TRBD1 | TRBJ2-3 | TRBV11-2 | NA | CASRWDRSTDTQYF | TGTGCCAGCAGGTGGGACAGGAGCACAGATACGCAGTATTTT
NA | TRBJ1-5 | TRBV28 | NA | CASSVSALGDQPQHF | TGTGCCAGCAGTGTTTCCGCCCTAGGGGATCAGCCCCAGCATTTT
TRBD2 | TRBJ2-2 | TRBV5-1 | NA | CASSLAGGSSTGELFF | TGCGCCAGCAGCTTGGCCGGGGGGTCTAGCACCGGGGAGCTGTTTTTT
TRBD2 | TRBJ2-2 | TRBV30 | few | CAWKWTSGNTGELFF | TGTGCCTGGAAATGGACTAGCGGCAACACCGGGGAGCTGTTTTTT
NA | TRBJ1-3 | TRBV4-1 | NA | CASSQPDVSGNTIYF | TGCGCCAGCAGCCAACCAGACGTCTCTGGAAACACCATATATTTT
NA | TRBJ1-4 | TRBV18 | NA | CASSLGRSGTGEKLFF | TGTGCCAGCTCACTGGGGCGGTCCGGGACGGGAGAAAAACTGTTTTTT
NA | TRBJ1-2 | TRBV7-2 | few | CASSLEGAYGYTF | TGTGCCAGCAGCTTAGAAGGAGCGTATGGCTACACCTTC
TRBD1 | TRBJ1-3 | TRBV5-6 | NA | CASSRPQGAKRNTIYF | TGTGCCAGCAGCCGACCCCAGGGGGCGAAGAGAAACACCATATATTTT
NA | TRBJ2-5 | TRBV13 | NA | CASSSTDQETQYF | TGTGCCAGCAGCTCGACAGACCAAGAGACCCAGTACTTC
TRBD2 | TRBJ2-7 | TRBV7-6 | NA | CASSLSLTSGGSYEQYF | TGTGCCAGCAGCTTATCCCTTACTAGCGGAGGCTCCTACGAGCAGTACTTC
TRBD2 | TRBJ2-5 | TRBV5-1 | once | CASSPGTSFETQYF | TGCGCCAGCAGCCCCGGGACTAGCTTCGAGACCCAGTACTTC
NA | TRBJ2-7 | TRBV5-1 | NA | CASSPGYYEQYF | TGCGCCAGCAGCCCGGGATACTACGAGCAGTACTTC
TRBD2 | TRBJ2-5 | TRBV30 | NA | CAWSFSSGMRETQYF | TGTGCCTGGAGTTTCTCTAGCGGGATGAGAGAGACCCAGTACTTC
TRBD2 | TRBJ2-7 | TRBV28 | NA | CASSSFSGRPSYEQYF | TGTGCCAGCAGTTCCTTCAGCGGGAGGCCCTCCTACGAGCAGTACTTC
NA | TRBJ2-1 | TRBV9 | NA | CASSVRAYNEQFF | TGTGCCAGCAGCGTACGGGCCTACAATGAGCAGTTCTTC
NA | TRBJ1-1 | TRBV28 | NA | CASSFNFGQFMNTEAFF | TGTGCCAGCAGTTTTAATTTTGGACAGTTCATGAACACTGAAGCTTTCTTT
NA | TRBJ2-3 | TRBV28 | NA | CATLGYGGTDTQYF | TGTGCCACCCTAGGCTATGGGGGCACAGATACGCAGTATTTT
TRBD1 | TRBJ1-2 | TRBV2 | NA | CASREQGGYGYTF | TGTGCCAGCAGGGAACAGGGGGGCTATGGCTACACCTTC
NA | TRBJ2-5 | TRBV9 | NA | CASSVGGGDTGETQYF | TGTGCCAGCAGCGTAGGAGGTGGGGACACAGGAGAGACCCAGTACTTC
TRBD2 | TRBJ2-7 | TRBV7-2 | NA | CASSAGLAGVYEQYF | TGTGCCAGCAGCGCCGGACTAGCGGGAGTGTACGAGCAGTACTTC
NA | TRBJ1-2 | TRBV6-5 | NA | CASSYNRGRSIYGYTF | TGTGCCAGCAGTTATAATCGGGGTAGAAGTATCTATGGCTACACCTTC
NA | TRBJ1-5 | TRBV15 | NA | CATSEGGRGDQPQHF | TGTGCCACCAGCGAGGGGGGCAGGGGCGATCAGCCCCAGCATTTT
NA | TRBJ1-5 | TRBV5-1 | NA | CASSLEPNQPQHF | TGCGCCAGCAGCTTGGAGCCAAATCAGCCCCAGCATTTT
NA | TRBJ2-7 | TRBV27 | NA | CASSLLWDTEQYF | TGTGCCAGCAGTTTATTATGGGATACCGAGCAGTACTTC
TRBD1 | TRBJ1-1 | TRBV28 | NA | CATQTGDTEAFF | TGTGCCACCCAGACAGGGGACACTGAAGCTTTCTTT
NA | TRBJ2-3 | TRBV25-1 | NA | CASSGQQGDTQYF | TGTGCCAGCAGTGGACAGCAGGGAGATACGCAGTATTTT
NA | TRBJ2-3 | TRBV9 | NA | CASSVSLATDTQYF | TGTGCCAGCAGCGTATCCCTAGCGACAGATACGCAGTATTTT
TRBD2 | TRBJ2-1 | TRBV5-1 | NA | CASSFGTSGSGEQFF | TGCGCCAGCAGCTTTGGGACTAGCGGGAGCGGTGAGCAGTTCTTC
TRBD1 | TRBJ1-1 | TRBV7-3 | NA | CASSLTGTGPLMAPEAFF | TGTGCCAGCAGCTTAACAGGGACAGGGCCGCTCATGGCCCCTGAAGCTTTCTTT
NA | TRBJ2-1 | TRBV5-1 | NA | CASSLVDSVNEQFF | TGCGCCAGCAGCTTGGTCGATAGTGTCAATGAGCAGTTCTTC
NA | TRBJ2-7 | TRBV4-1 | NA | CASSQVGGGYYEQYF | TGCGCCAGCAGCCAAGTGGGGGGCGGATACTACGAGCAGTACTTC
NA | TRBJ1-5 | TRBV7-2 | NA | CASSLGQGLGQPQHF | TGTGCCAGCAGCTTGGGCCAGGGACTAGGTCAGCCCCAGCATTTT
NA | TRBJ1-2 | TRBV6-5 | NA | CASRRQEHYGYTF | TGTGCCAGCAGGCGCCAAGAACACTATGGCTACACCTTC
NA | TRBJ1-3 | TRBV21-1 | NA | CASNRGDGNTIYF | TGTGCCAGCAACCGGGGGGATGGAAACACCATATATTTT
TRBD2 | TRBJ2-1 | TRBV11-2 | NA | CASSSLAGGYNEQFF | TGTGCCAGCAGCTCACTAGCGGGAGGGTACAATGAGCAGTTCTTC
NA | TRBJ2-4 | TRBV5-1 | NA | CASSSRDGNIQYF | TGCGCCAGCAGCAGTCGGGACGGCAACATTCAGTACTTC